This passage covers 26 T cell receptor beta chains from one sample sequenced in a study of spatial heterogeneity in lung cancer. TCRdb used MiXCR to reprocess the 5' RACE reads, holding one entry per CDR3 protein. The sample has roughly 15,000 distinct CDR3 sequences, 5% to 7.5% seen once; the top ten hold under 30%. Regarding time point: blood at routine non-recurrence follow-up after resection. The specimen comprised PBMCs, sampled at follow-up. Receptor source: a male donor with early-stage non-small cell lung cancer.

Within the sample, this clonotype is medium-sized (0.01 to 0.1%). The chain carries TRBV27 and TRBJ2-7; D assignment may be TRBD1 or TRBD2 (5 bases each). V was clipped by 5 bases and J by 7 bases, with 15 bases between them. The CDR3 contains 13 residues. Germline assignment: CDR1 MNHEY and CDR2 SMNVEV (reference sequence). CDR3 in amino acids: CASSPQGPGEQYF. The CDR3, as DNA: TGTGCCAGCAGTCCGCAGGGTCCGGGGGAGCAGTACTTC.

The sample holds many counts of this clonotype. The DNA for the CDR3 is TGCGCCAGCAGCCAAAGGACATTGAACACTGAAGCTTTCTTT. Residues: CASSQRTLNTEAFF. This chain joins TRBV4-1 and TRBJ1-1; D is perhaps TRBD1 (5 bases). V lost 2 bases to trimming and J lost 0 bases, with 7 bases between them. This CDR3 comprises 14 residues. Germline V gene lookup returns CDR1 MGHRA and CDR2 YSYEKL.

The V call is TRBV11-2, the J call TRBJ2-1, with no clear D. Looked up from germline, CDR1 is SGHAT and CDR2 is FQNNGV. V gave up 3 bases and J gave up 4 bases, with 16 bases separating them. The CDR3 spans 16 residues. CDR3 nucleotides: TGTGCCAGCAGCTTGAATGGGGAACTACCGTACAATGAGCAGTTCTTC. Amino acid sequence: CASSLNGELPYNEQFF.

The table lists this clonotype with many counts. The CDR3 DNA reads TGTGCCAGCAGTTTTGGGACAGGGGGGAAGAGGACAGATACGCAGTATTTT. Translated, it gives CASSFGTGGKRTDTQYF. The chain links TRBV28 to TRBJ2-3; 11 positions match TRBD1. From germline, CDR1 is MDHEN and CDR2 SYDVKM. The V gene end was trimmed by 3 bases and the J gene end by 3 bases; junction bases not matched to a gene: 8. CDR3 size: 17 residues.

By frequency in the sample, this clonotype is medium-sized (0.01 to 0.1%). The V gene is TRBV28, the J gene TRBJ2-1; perhaps D is TRBD1 or TRBD2 (5 bases each). This CDR3 has 18 amino acids. Germline CDR1 is MDHEN and CDR2 is SYDVKM. V lost 5 bases, J lost 1 base, and 21 bases lay in between. The CDR3 nucleotides are TGTGCCAGCAGTCACCCTAGGGGCTGGAGAGGGTCCTACAATGAGCAGTTCTTC. Translation: CASSHPRGWRGSYNEQFF.

This clonotype showed up many times. This chain uses TRBV27 with TRBJ1-2, with 7 nucleotides matching TRBD1. V was pared by 3 bases and J by 1 base, with 2 bases of the junction left unmatched. This CDR3 region has 14 residues. Germline V gene data show CDR1 as MNHEY and CDR2 as SMNVEV (reference sequence). The DNA for the CDR3 is TGTGCCAGCAGTTTGACAGGGCTTAACTATGGCTACACCTTC. The encoded protein is CASSLTGLNYGYTF.

This clonotype was seen many times. The chain joins TRBV18 to TRBJ1-1; a weak D match, TRBD1 (5 bases). V shed 6 bases and J shed 5 bases, with 25 bases lying between them. Germline CDR1 and CDR2: KGHSH and LQKENI. This CDR3 has 17 residues. The CDR3 protein is CASSFLGEPGGKTEAFF. The CDR3 region has the DNA TGTGCCAGCTCGTTCCTGGGGGAACCCGGAGGGAAGACTGAAGCTTTCTTT.

This clonotype was recorded at least ten times. The chain carries TRBV7-2 and TRBJ2-1, with D possibly being TRBD1 (7 bases). Trimming left V 5 bases short and J 9 bases short, with 14 bases between. Looked up from germline, CDR1 is SGHTA and CDR2 is FQGNSA. This CDR3 comprises 13 residues. CDR3 coding DNA: TGTGCCAGCAGCAACAGACAGGGAGGTGAGCAGTTCTTC. This encodes CASSNRQGGEQFF.

The table lists this clonotype with many counts. This rearrangement joins TRBV7-2 to TRBJ2-2; 8 bases are shared with TRBD1. The V gene end was trimmed by 5 bases and the J gene end by 7 bases; junction bases not matched to a gene: 9. Germline loops: CDR1 SGHTA, CDR2 FQGNSA. The CDR3 is 15 amino acids. CDR3 region: CASSIGQGWDGELFF. The CDR3 DNA sequence: TGTGCCAGCAGCATTGGACAGGGCTGGGACGGGGAGCTGTTTTTT.

This clonotype was seen repeatedly, ten times or more. This chain connects TRBV3-1 to TRBJ2-7, with D unresolved. Trimming removed 4 bases at V and 3 bases at J, with 7 bases between. The CDR3 spans 12 residues. CDR1 is LGHDT, CDR2 YNNKEL, per germline (reference sequence). The CDR3 DNA sequence: TGTGCCAGCAGCCGGACGGACTACGAGCAGTACTTC. This encodes CASSRTDYEQYF.

This clonotype showed up many times. The gene calls are TRBV5-4 and TRBJ1-1; D is undetermined. The germline CDR1 and CDR2 sequences are SGHNT and YYREEE (reference sequence). Between the trimmed V and J ends, which lost 0 bases and 1 base, there was a span of 7 bases. The CDR3 consists of 14 residues. CDR3 sequence reads: CASSLARANTEAFF. In DNA form, the CDR3 reads TGTGCCAGCAGCTTGGCCCGTGCGAACACTGAAGCTTTCTTT.

Ten or more counts support this clonotype. This rearrangement joins TRBV28 to TRBJ2-2; D possibly matches TRBD1 or TRBD2 (5 bases each). The CDR3 consists of 14 residues. The V end lost 6 bases, the J end lost 6 bases, and 14 bases lay between the germline ends. Looked up from germline, CDR1 is MDHEN and CDR2 is SYDVKM. As DNA, the CDR3 is TGTGCCAGCAGCCCCGGGACCTTTCCCGGGGAGCTGTTTTTT. Protein: CASSPGTFPGELFF.

J is TRBJ1-5 and V is TRBV12-3 or TRBV12-4, with a possible D match to TRBD1 (5 bases). Trimming removed 9 bases from V and 0 bases from J, with 15 bases in between. The length of the CDR3 is 15 residues. The CDR3 sequence is CARVDRGGSNQPQHF. Written as DNA, the CDR3 is TGTGCCAGGGTGGATAGGGGTGGTAGCAATCAGCCCCAGCATTTT.

This clonotype was seen at least ten times. CDR3 sequence (DNA): TGTGCCTGGAGTATCTGGAAGGGACGGTACACAGATACGCAGTATTTT. This gives the protein CAWSIWKGRYTDTQYF. The chain employs TRBV30 and TRBJ2-3; D tentatively reads TRBD1 or TRBD2 (5 bases each). V was cut by 2 bases and J by 2 bases, with 17 bases left in between. The CDR3 consists of 16 residues. CDR1 is GTSNPN, CDR2 SVGIG, per germline (reference sequence).

In this sample, this clonotype turned up many times. The V call is TRBV2, the J call TRBJ1-5; TRBD1 matches 7 bases. The CDR3 contains 14 residues. CDR1 is SNHLY, CDR2 FYNNEI, per germline. V shed 6 bases and J 3 bases; nucleotides not matched to a gene: 5. The CDR3 region has the DNA TGTGCCAGCAGGCTCCAGGGGGACAATCAGCCCCAGCATTTT. It specifies CASRLQGDNQPQHF.

This clonotype was seen ten or more times. CDR3 sequence: CASSALGPTEAFF. CDR3 nucleotides: TGTGCCAGCAGCGCCTTGGGCCCCACTGAAGCTTTCTTT. V is TRBV13 and J is TRBJ1-1; D call uncertain. V shed 5 bases and J shed 4 bases, with 11 bases lying between them. Germline CDR1 PRHDT, CDR2 FYEKMQ (reference sequence). This CDR3 has 13 amino acids.

This clonotype was detected ten times or more. CDR3 nucleotide sequence: TGTGCCAGCAGTGATCGGCTAGCCAGGAATGAGCAGTTCTTC. Translation gives CASSDRLARNEQFF. The rearrangement uses TRBV2 and TRBJ2-1; weak D call: TRBD2 (5 bases). With 3 bases removed from V and 7 bases from J, the gap between germline ends came to 13 bases. The CDR3 covers 14 residues. Germline CDR1 is SNHLY and CDR2 is FYNNEI.

This clonotype was observed a handful of times. V gene TRBV20-1 combines with J gene TRBJ2-1; a weak D match, TRBD1 (5 bases). This CDR3 region has 15 residues. CDR1 is DFQATT, CDR2 SNEGSKA, per germline (reference sequence). The V end was cut by 3 bases, the J end by 2 bases, with 14 bases between. The DNA of the CDR3 is TGCAGTGCTAGTAAAGGGCCAGGGACCTACAATGAGCAGTTCTTC. This encodes CSASKGPGTYNEQFF.

There are many counts of this clonotype. The chain has TRBV3-1 and TRBJ2-1, with D perhaps TRBD1 or TRBD2 (6 bases each). V lost 1 base, J lost 6 bases, and 19 bases lay in between. CDR1 and CDR2 from the germline V gene are LGHDT and YNNKEL (reference sequence). This CDR3 region has 17 residues. CDR3 protein: CASSQALGWGATNEQFF. For the CDR3, the DNA is TGTGCCAGCAGCCAAGCCCTCGGGTGGGGGGCAACCAATGAGCAGTTCTTC.

Judged by abundance, this clonotype is medium-sized (0.01 to 0.1%). The rearrangement joins TRBV19 to TRBJ2-1; 7 nucleotides line up with TRBD2. Per the germline V gene, CDR1 is LNHDA and CDR2 is SQIVND (reference sequence). CDR3 size: 17 residues. V lost 1 base and J lost 8; bases outside the gene matches: 14. In DNA, the CDR3 is TGTGCCAGTAGTATAGGCCCTCTGCGCGGGAGTTTGTATGAGCAGTTCTTC. The encoded protein is CASSIGPLRGSLYEQFF.

As concerns this clonotype: This may stem from a read error, because a much larger clone lies one nucleotide away. The rearrangement uses TRBV5-5 and TRBJ2-3, with 7 bases aligning to TRBD2. The CDR3 is 16 residues long. From germline, CDR1 is SGHKS and CDR2 YYEKEE (reference sequence). CDR3 DNA: TGTGTCAGCAGCCGCATGGGGCGGGAGACGACAGATACGCAGTATTTT. Translating it yields CVSSRMGRETTDTQYF.

In this sample, this clonotype turned up many times. The gene calls are TRBV7-9 and TRBJ1-1, with 9 bases that match TRBD1. The CDR3 is made up of 15 amino acids. V lost 3 bases to trimming and J lost 2 bases; unmatched junction nucleotides: 4. Germline V gene lookup returns CDR1 SEHNR and CDR2 FQNEAQ (reference sequence). DNA of the CDR3: TGTGCCAGCAGCTTCCTTACAGGGGGCAACACTGAAGCTTTCTTT. It is translated as CASSFLTGGNTEAFF.

This clonotype showed up many times. The V gene is TRBV7-8, the J gene TRBJ2-1, with 9 bases fitting TRBD2. The junction had 9 bases not matched to a gene; V was cut back by 5 bases and J by 1 base. Germline CDR1 SGHVS, CDR2 FQNEAQ. There are 17 residues in the CDR3. The CDR3 loop is CASSRGGSGSSYNEQFF. CDR3 sequence (DNA): TGTGCCAGCAGCCGAGGGGGTAGCGGGAGTTCCTACAATGAGCAGTTCTTC.

This clonotype rates as medium-sized. The rearrangement uses TRBV24-1 and TRBJ1-2; D may be TRBD1 (5 bases). The germline CDR1 and CDR2 sequences are KGHDR and SFDVKD. This CDR3 contains 15 residues. The germline V and J ends were trimmed by 7 bases and 3 bases, with 17 bases remaining between them. This CDR3 is CATREAWIRDYGYTF. CDR3 DNA: TGTGCCACCAGGGAGGCATGGATCAGGGACTATGGCTACACCTTC.

This clonotype was observed many times. The chain joins TRBV28 to TRBJ1-1, with TRBD1 identical over 8 bases. The CDR3 has 15 residues. Germline CDR1 and CDR2: MDHEN and SYDVKM. After removal of 5 bases from V and 4 bases from J, the junction contained 9 bases not matched to a gene. The CDR3 sequence is CASSPATGASTEAFF. The DNA of the CDR3 is TGTGCCAGCAGTCCGGCGACAGGGGCTAGCACTGAAGCTTTCTTT.

This clonotype was picked up many times. The rearrangement joins TRBV20-1 to TRBJ2-3; D possibly uses TRBD1 or TRBD2 (6 bases each). The V gene's germline CDR1 is DFQATT and CDR2 SNEGSKA (reference sequence). V lost 3 bases and J lost 2, with 12 bases in between. This CDR3 is built from 14 residues. The CDR3 region is CSARPWGATDTQYF. The DNA for the CDR3 is TGCAGTGCTAGGCCCTGGGGGGCCACAGATACGCAGTATTTT.